The 26 T cell receptor beta chains below all came from one sample that was sequenced in a study of OX40 agonist ivuxolimab in advanced cancers. Library method: the immunoSEQ multiplex PCR assay. The table was pulled from immuneACCESS by TCRdb, which kept in-frame rearrangements only. Such tables lose some clones; where checked, under half of the loss comes from unresolved V genes, and the rest has no known cause. This sample is represented by about 6,700 clones; approximately 94% of them were singletons. The ten biggest clones cover about an eighth of the sample. The sample consisted of CD4+ or CD8+ T cells sorted from blood, taken in a trial of the OX40 agonist ivuxolimab. All receptors come from an adult with an advanced solid tumor such as melanoma, head and neck, liver or kidney cancer.

This rearrangement joins TRBV11-2 to TRBJ2-5; D perhaps matches TRBD2 (7 bases). CDR3 length equals 15 residues. V shed 1 base and J shed 4 bases, with 13 bases lying between them. Looked up from germline, CDR1 is SGHAT and CDR2 is FQNNGV. The DNA of the CDR3 is TGTGCCAGCAGCTTAGGAGGGCGGGGGCGAGAGACCCAGTACTTC. Amino acids: CASSLGGRGRETQYF.

The chain carries TRBV28 and TRBJ2-4; tentative D call: TRBD1 (6 bases). The CDR3 spans 15 residues. V gave up 5 bases and J gave up 4 bases, with 15 bases separating them. The germline V gene encodes CDR1 MDHEN and CDR2 SYDVKM. Here the CDR3 DNA reads TGTGCCAGCAGTGTCTACAGGGTGGTAAAAAACATTCAGTACTTC. Residues: CASSVYRVVKNIQYF.

The V gene is TRBV5-1, the J gene TRBJ1-1; TRBD1 matches 8 bases. The CDR3 runs to 15 residues. The junction had 3 bases not matched to a gene; V was cut back by 1 base and J by 1 base. Germline loops: CDR1 SGHRS, CDR2 YFSETQ. CDR3 in amino acids: CASSLSGQGNTEAFF. For the CDR3, the DNA is TGCGCCAGCAGCTTGTCCGGACAGGGGAACACTGAAGCTTTCTTT.

The chain combines TRBV28 with TRBJ2-1; 11 nucleotides align to TRBD1. Germline assignment: CDR1 MDHEN and CDR2 SYDVKM. J lost 4 bases, V lost 6 bases, and 5 bases had no gene match. This CDR3 has 15 residues. CDR3 nucleotide sequence: TGTGCCAGCAGGGCCGGACAGGGGGCTTACAATGAGCAGTTCTTC. This sequence encodes CASRAGQGAYNEQFF.

V usage is TRBV25-1 and J usage is TRBJ2-2; 10 bases match TRBD1. Germline V CDR1 and CDR2: MGHDK, SYGVNS. The CDR3 is 15 residues long. V was pared by 5 bases and J by 4 bases, with 4 bases of the junction left unmatched. The CDR3 loop reads CASSPRTGGTGELFF. CDR3 DNA: TGTGCCAGCAGTCCTCGGACAGGGGGCACCGGGGAGCTGTTTTTT.

The chain couples TRBV4-1 to TRBJ1-5; 8 bases fit TRBD1. Germline assignment: CDR1 MGHRA and CDR2 YSYEKL. The length of the CDR3 is 18 residues. V shed 1 base and J 0 bases; nucleotides not matched to a gene: 8. The DNA of the CDR3 is TGCGCCAGCAGCCAAGCCGGGACAGGTCATAATAGCAATCAGCCCCAGCATTTT. This gives the protein CASSQAGTGHNSNQPQHF.

The chain uses TRBV5-6 and TRBJ1-4; D ambiguous. Germline values: CDR1 SGHDT, CDR2 YYEEEE. CDR3 length equals 13 residues. The germline V and J ends were trimmed by 4 bases and 4 bases, with 8 bases remaining between them. CDR3 sequence: CASSPSFNEKLFF. For the CDR3, the DNA is TGTGCCAGCAGCCCCTCCTTTAATGAAAAACTGTTTTTT.

The chain recombines TRBV6-5 with TRBJ2-5, with TRBD2 matching 7 bases. The last part of the DNA fits TRBJ2-7 better; the J call may be wrong. The germline gives CDR1 MNHEY, CDR2 SVGAGI. CDR3 length: 14 amino acids. CDR3 nucleotides: TGTGCCAGCAGTTACGGAGAGCGGGGCTACGAGCAGTACTTC. Translated, it gives CASSYGERGYEQYF.

The rearrangement links TRBV11-2 to TRBJ2-7; TRBD2 aligns across 12 bases. The germline gives CDR1 SGHAT, CDR2 FQNNGV. Unmatched junction bases numbered 3, after V lost 4 bases and J lost 2 bases. CDR3 length: 15 amino acids. The CDR3 here is CASSSWTSGTYEQYF. CDR3 DNA: TGTGCCAGCAGCTCATGGACTAGCGGGACCTACGAGCAGTACTTC.

The V and J genes are TRBV7-9 and TRBJ1-2; TRBD1 aligns across 8 bases. The CDR3 totals 15 residues. V shed 5 bases and J 7 bases; nucleotides not matched to a gene: 12. Germline CDR1 reads SEHNR; CDR2 reads FQNEAQ (reference sequence). The CDR3 nucleotides read TGTGCCAGCAGCCCCGCAGGGGGCGTATACGGTGGCTACACCTTC. Its translation is CASSPAGGVYGGYTF.

The chain has TRBV27 and TRBJ2-5; D gene unclear. Germline lookup yields CDR1 MNHEY and CDR2 SMNVEV (reference sequence). This CDR3 comprises 13 residues. Trimming stripped 2 bases from V and 4 bases from J, with 8 bases between. The CDR3 here is CASSLPGRETQYF. CDR3 DNA: TGTGCCAGCAGTTTACCGGGCAGAGAGACCCAGTACTTC.

The chain combines TRBV19 with TRBJ1-2; a weak D match, TRBD1 (5 bases). The germline gives CDR1 LNHDA, CDR2 SQIVND (reference sequence). V was trimmed by 6 bases and J by 7 bases, leaving 24 bases between them. The length of the CDR3 is 16 residues. CDR3 sequence: CASSLGGALGSFGYTF. CDR3 in DNA: TGTGCCAGTAGCCTCGGTGGGGCCCTGGGGTCCTTTGGCTACACCTTC.

The rearrangement joins TRBV6-1 to TRBJ1-5, with D perhaps matching TRBD1 (6 bases). CDR1 and CDR2 (germline): MNHNS, SASEGT. The CDR3 sequence is 15 residues long. The V end lost 1 base, the J end lost 4 bases, and 11 bases lay between the germline ends. The CDR3 region is CASSEGSDRNQPQHF. CDR3 DNA: TGTGCCAGCAGTGAAGGGTCGGACAGAAATCAGCCCCAGCATTTT.

This chain uses TRBV9 with TRBJ2-7; 15 bases line up with TRBD2. In germline, CDR1 is SGDLS, CDR2 YYNGEE. The length of the CDR3 is 15 residues. After removal of 3 bases from V and 6 bases from J, the junction contained 4 bases not matched to a gene. CDR3 loop: CASSAQGLAGGEQYF. Written as DNA, the CDR3 is TGTGCCAGCAGCGCCCAGGGACTAGCGGGAGGCGAGCAGTACTTC.

This clone was detected once. This chain joins TRBV11-3 and TRBJ2-1, with 11 positions matching TRBD2. J was trimmed by 16 bases and V by 6 bases; bases with no gene match: 8. Germline CDR1 is SGHNT and CDR2 is YENEEA. The CDR3 runs to 12 residues. CDR3 bases: TGTGCCAGCAGTACTAGCGGGAGAATCTTATTCTTC. The encoded protein is CASSTSGRILFF. The variable domain in full, with the rest retrieved from reference TRBV11-3 and TRBJ2-1, is EAGVVQSPRYKIIEKKQPVAFWCNPISGHNTLYWYLQNLGQGPELLIRYENEEAVDDSQLPKDRFSAERLKGVDSTLKIQPAELGDSAVYLCASSTSGRILFFGPGTRLTVL.

The sample holds one count of this clone. The chain uses TRBV6-1 and TRBJ2-4, with TRBD1 matching over 9 bases. V lost 3 bases to trimming and J lost 0 bases; unmatched junction nucleotides: 12. The germline V gene has CDR1 MNHNS and CDR2 SASEGT. The CDR3 runs to 19 residues. The CDR3 coding sequence is TGTGCCAGCAGTGAGCGACAGGGGGGAAATACGCTAGCCAAAAACATTCAGTACTTC. This encodes CASSERQGGNTLAKNIQYF.

The chain links TRBV7-2 to TRBJ2-1, with D hard to call. The CDR3 sequence is 13 residues long. The V gene lost 4 bases and the J gene lost 6 bases, with 10 bases spanning the gap. Germline V gene sequence: CDR1 SGHTA, CDR2 FQGNSA. The CDR3 nucleotides are TGTGCCAGCAGCTCCTTCTTTCCCAATGAGCAGTTCTTC. It translates to CASSSFFPNEQFF.

The V call is TRBV7-8, the J call TRBJ2-5; 7 bases map to TRBD1. Trimming at V came to 4 bases and at J to 2 bases, leaving 1 base not matched to a gene. This CDR3 region has 13 residues. Per germline, CDR1 SGHVS and CDR2 FQNEAQ. The CDR3 DNA sequence: TGTGCCAGCAGCTCGGGACAGCAAGAGACCCAGTACTTC. Translated, it gives CASSSGQQETQYF.

This chain connects TRBV5-1 to TRBJ2-7; the D is unclear. Germline V lookup: CDR1 SGHRS, CDR2 YFSETQ. Trimming removed 0 bases at V and 1 base at J, with 11 bases between. The length of the CDR3 is 15 residues. This CDR3 reads CASSLGLDPSYEQYF. The CDR3 bases are TGCGCCAGCAGCTTGGGGCTTGATCCTTCCTACGAGCAGTACTTC.

The V gene is TRBV5-4, the J gene TRBJ2-1, with 8 nucleotides matching TRBD2. V lost 5 bases and J lost 6; bases outside the gene matches: 10. Germline CDR1 reads SGHNT; CDR2 reads YYREEE (reference sequence). CDR3 size: 15 residues. The CDR3 DNA sequence: TGTGCCAGCAGATATGCGGGGGGAGGGGGCAATGAGCAGTTCTTC. Translation gives CASRYAGGGGNEQFF.

The V call is TRBV18, the J call TRBJ2-1, with TRBD2 matching 9 bases. V gave up 0 bases and J gave up 3 bases; unmatched junction bases: 6. Germline V gives CDR1 KGHSH, CDR2 LQKENI. The CDR3 is 17 amino acids. The CDR3 sequence: CASSPPTTSGNYNEQFF. CDR3 DNA: TGTGCCAGCTCACCACCGACGACTAGCGGTAACTACAATGAGCAGTTCTTC.

The rearrangement joins TRBV19 to TRBJ2-3; maybe TRBD2 (6 bases). CDR3 length equals 14 residues. Germline values: CDR1 LNHDA, CDR2 SQIVND (reference sequence). Trimming took off 6 bases at V and 3 bases at J, with 13 bases between the two ends. The CDR3 nucleotides are TGTGCCAGTAGGGATTGGGGGGAAACAGATACGCAGTATTTT. This gives the protein CASRDWGETDTQYF.

The V and J genes are TRBV19 and TRBJ2-5; 7 bases fit TRBD2. With V trimmed by 4 bases and J by 1 base, 3 bases remained unmatched. Per germline, CDR1 LNHDA and CDR2 SQIVND (reference sequence). CDR3 length equals 14 residues. This CDR3 is CASSRASGQETQYF. The CDR3 DNA reads as TGTGCCAGTAGTAGGGCTAGCGGCCAAGAGACCCAGTACTTC.

The chain couples TRBV18 to TRBJ2-7; 12 positions agree with TRBD1. In germline, CDR1 is KGHSH, CDR2 LQKENI. With 3 bases clipped from V and 5 bases from J, the junction kept 11 bases outside the gene matches. This CDR3 comprises 17 residues. CDR3 nucleotide sequence: TGTGCCAGCTCACCCACCGCAAGTGGGACAGGGGGCCACGAGCAGTACTTC. Encoded protein: CASSPTASGTGGHEQYF.

The chain carries TRBV5-1 and TRBJ2-3; D remains ambiguous. CDR1 and CDR2 (germline): SGHRS, YFSETQ. The CDR3 loop spans 11 amino acids. Trimming stripped 2 bases from V and 5 bases from J, with 3 bases between. CDR3 protein: CASSLQDTQYF. The CDR3, as DNA: TGCGCCAGCAGCTTACAAGATACGCAGTATTTT.

V is TRBV19 and J is TRBJ1-4; unclear D gene. From germline, CDR1 is LNHDA and CDR2 SQIVND (reference sequence). The CDR3 has 13 residues. Between the trimmed V and J ends, which lost 10 bases and 7 bases, there was a span of 16 bases. The DNA for the CDR3 is TGTGCCACTAGCCAGGTTTTTCCTGAAAAACTGTTTTTT. This gives the protein CATSQVFPEKLFF.